The sample holds one count of the clone carrying this TCR beta chain. This sample was included in a study of shared clonotypes between healthy human individuals. Clones were read by immunoSEQ multiplex PCR, and TCRdb kept only the in-frame ones, dropping some. The profile shows around 2.1 million clones, around 93% of them singletons. The naive CD8 subset, CD45RO-negative cells positively selected for CCR7, excluded terminally differentiated effector memory CD45RA+ cells. Germline-derived CDR1 and CDR2 are MGHRA and YSYEKL. This CDR3 comprises 16 residues. Losses at the gene ends were 0 bases for V and 15 bases for J; bases not matched to a gene: 11.

Sequences were obtained from naive CD8+ T cells from PBMCs. The TCR comes from a young man in good health. Some clones in this sample may be carry-over from other donors' samples. The chain combines TRBV4-1 with TRBJ2-1; 13 bases are shared with TRBD2. CDR3 loop: CASSQDWTSGSSHPFF. In nucleotides, the CDR3 is TGCGCCAGCAGCCAAGATTGGACTAGCGGGAGTAGCCACCCGTTCTTC.